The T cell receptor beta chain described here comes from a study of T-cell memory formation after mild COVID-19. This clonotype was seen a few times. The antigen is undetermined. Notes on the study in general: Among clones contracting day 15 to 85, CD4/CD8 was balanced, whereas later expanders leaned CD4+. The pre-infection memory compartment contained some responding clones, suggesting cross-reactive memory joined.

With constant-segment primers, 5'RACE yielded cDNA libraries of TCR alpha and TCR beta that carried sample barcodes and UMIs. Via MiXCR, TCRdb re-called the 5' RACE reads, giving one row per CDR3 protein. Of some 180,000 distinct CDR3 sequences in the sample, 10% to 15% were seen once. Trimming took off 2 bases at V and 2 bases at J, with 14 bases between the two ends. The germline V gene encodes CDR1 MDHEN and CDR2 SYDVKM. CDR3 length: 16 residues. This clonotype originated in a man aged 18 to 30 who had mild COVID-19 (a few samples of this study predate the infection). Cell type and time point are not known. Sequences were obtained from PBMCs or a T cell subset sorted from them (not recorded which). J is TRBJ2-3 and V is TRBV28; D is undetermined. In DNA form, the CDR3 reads TGTGCCAGCAGTTTACCAATACGGGTTCCCACAGATACGCAGTATTTT. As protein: CASSLPIRVPTDTQYF.